This T cell receptor beta chain was documented in a study of cytomegalovirus exposure and HLA in healthy donors. On this clone: Its specificity is unknown.

Study findings and constraints: Most TCRs appeared rarely, but some public TCRs recurred in many donors. In vitro testing confirmed a few CMV-associated chains as specific for CMV antigens.

Researchers ran the PCR with 60 Vbeta and 13 Jbeta primers. Sequencing was performed with immunoSEQ multiplex PCR; in TCRdb, only in-frame clones are kept and a portion is missing. This sample has 100,000 to 150,000 clones, with roughly 68% found just once. With 6 bases clipped from V and 2 bases from J, the junction kept 11 bases outside the gene matches. The CDR3 runs 19 residues. Germline CDR1 and CDR2: MDHEN and SYDVKM. The chain uses TRBV28 and TRBJ2-3; 16 positions match TRBD2. The clonotype comes from a woman aged 45-60 years in good health and CMV-seropositive. Sequenced material: PBMCs. The CDR3 protein is CASRSLPGLAGGNTDTQYF. CDR3 bases: TGTGCCAGCAGATCTCTTCCGGGACTAGCGGGGGGGAACACAGATACGCAGTATTTT.